The 9 T cell receptor beta chains reported below all come from one sample, sequenced in a study of B cell selection in AIRE deficiency. CD4+CD127+ cells were sorted as the conventional CD4 T cells. The assay was immunoSEQ multiplex PCR, and TCRdb's table has in-frame clones only and misses some. The table lists about 22,000 clones, approximately 96% of them singletons. Sequencing was performed on CD4+CD127+ conventional T cells sorted from PBMCs. All receptors come from a human donor in good health.

This clone was seen more than once but under ten times. The J gene is TRBJ1-6, the V gene TRBV5-4, with a tentative D call TRBD1 (6 bases). Deletions cut 4 bases from V and 3 bases from J, with 11 bases between. This CDR3 is built from 15 residues. Germline V gene sequence: CDR1 SGHNT, CDR2 YYREEE (reference sequence). Written as DNA, the CDR3 is TGTGCCAGCAGCGTGACAGGCCTCTATAATTCACCCCTCCACTTT. It is translated as CASSVTGLYNSPLHF.

V usage is TRBV6-6 and J usage is TRBJ2-7; D is unclear. CDR1 MNHNY and CDR2 SVGAGI come from the germline V gene (reference sequence). V lost 7 bases to trimming and J lost 7 bases, with 11 bases between them. The CDR3 totals 11 residues. CDR3 loop: CASKSGVEQYF. CDR3 sequence (DNA): TGTGCCAGCAAGAGTGGGGTAGAGCAGTACTTC.

The gene calls are TRBV19 and TRBJ1-2; D is unclear. The ends were cut back, 6 bases at V and 5 bases at J, with 13 bases in the middle. The germline V gene encodes CDR1 LNHDA and CDR2 SQIVND (reference sequence). The CDR3 extends over 13 amino acids. The CDR3, as DNA: TGTGCCAGTAGCCGTCCGGACCTGTATGGCTACACCTTC. Its translation is CASSRPDLYGYTF.

This chain joins TRBV19 and TRBJ1-3, with 9 bases aligning to TRBD1. The CDR3 consists of 15 residues. The germline V gene encodes CDR1 LNHDA and CDR2 SQIVND (reference sequence). V shed 7 bases, J shed 1 base, and the junction held 5 bases outside the gene matches. CDR3 region: CASKETGGSGNTIYF. In DNA, the CDR3 is TGTGCCAGTAAAGAGACAGGGGGTTCTGGAAACACCATATATTTT.

The chain couples TRBV18 to TRBJ2-3; the match to TRBD2 covers 7 bases. The CDR3 length is 13 residues. The V gene end was trimmed by 3 bases and the J gene end by 6 bases; junction bases not matched to a gene: 3. Germline lookup yields CDR1 KGHSH and CDR2 LQKENI. The CDR3 DNA reads TGTGCCAGCTCACCCCCCGGGAGGGATACGCAGTATTTT. Protein: CASSPPGRDTQYF.

This chain uses TRBV2 with TRBJ2-1, with TRBD1 matching 8 bases. The germline CDR1 and CDR2 sequences are SNHLY and FYNNEI. This CDR3 is built from 14 residues. The V and J ends lost 3 bases and 8 bases, in that order; junction bases with no gene match: 6. The DNA of the CDR3 is TGTGCCAGCAGTGAGATAGGACAGGGCCATGAGCAGTTCTTC. This codes for CASSEIGQGHEQFF.

V gene TRBV11-1 combines with J gene TRBJ1-1; 8 positions agree with TRBD1. After removal of 5 bases from V and 2 bases from J, the junction contained 7 bases not matched to a gene. There are 15 residues in the CDR3. The V gene's germline CDR1 is SGHAT and CDR2 FQDESV (reference sequence). The CDR3 region has the DNA TGTGCCAGCAGCCCACCGGACAGGGTAAACACTGAAGCTTTCTTT. Translating it yields CASSPPDRVNTEAFF.

This rearrangement joins TRBV30 to TRBJ1-6, with D tentatively TRBD1 (6 bases). Germline CDR1 is GTSNPN and CDR2 is SVGIG (reference sequence). The CDR3 consists of 13 residues. Deletions cut 7 bases from V and 7 bases from J, with 14 bases between. The CDR3 nucleotides are TGTGCCTCTACCACCCAGGGGAATTCACCCCTCCACTTT. Protein sequence: CASTTQGNSPLHF.

V gene TRBV5-6 combines with J gene TRBJ1-4; tentative D call: TRBD1 (5 bases). The V end lost 3 bases, the J end lost 3 bases, and 12 bases lay between the germline ends. Per germline, CDR1 SGHDT and CDR2 YYEEEE. The CDR3 spans 15 residues. The CDR3 loop reads CASSSGRGANEKLFF. CDR3 bases: TGTGCCAGCAGCTCCGGGAGGGGAGCTAATGAAAAACTGTTTTTT. The entire variable domain, with the rest obtained from reference TRBV5-6 and TRBJ1-4, is as follows: DAGVTQSPTHLIKTRGQQVTLRCSPKSGHDTVSWYQQALGQGPQFIFQYYEEEERQRGNFPDRFSGHQFPNYSSELNVNALLLGDSALYLCASSSGRGANEKLFFGSGTQLSVL.